The present entry profiles one T cell receptor (beta chain) with its context. Compared with germline, one end of the junction differs, possibly owing to a read error. The researchers produced TCR beta cDNA from roughly 500 ng total RNA with a constant-region primer. Libraries covering TCR beta were generated through three nested multiplex PCR rounds (using a slightly modified ARM-PCR). The opening two PCR rounds, around 11 cycles each, paired TRBV1-TRBV30 forward primers with a C-beta reverse primer. TCRdb independently ran MiXCR on the multiplex PCR reads; one entry per CDR3 protein. This repertoire shows some 55,000 distinct CDR3 sequences, about 80% found once; its top ten account for 25%. The V gene's germline CDR1 is SGHAT and CDR2 FQNNGV. The CDR3 sequence is 14 residues long. Co-extraction of both nucleic acids (RNA and DNA) used about 17-33 mg of unsorted bulk tissue. This entry comes from a study of tumor-infiltrating lymphocytes in primary liver carcinoma.

The sequencing input was liver tumor tissue from sampling region 2. Subset here: tumor region T2, inferior pole. The sequence was collected from a man aged 35-49 years with primary liver carcinoma and hepatitis B virus infection. The genes are TRBV11-2 and TRBJ2-1; 8 positions match TRBD2. The CDR3 loop reads CTSSPGGAYNEQLF. CDR3 sequence (DNA): TGTACCAGCAGCCCGGGAGGGGCGTACAATGAGCAGTTGTTC. The variable domain in full, completed from reference TRBV11-2 and TRBJ2-1, reads EAGVAQSPRYKIIEKRQSVAFWCNPISGHATLYWYQQILGQGPKLLIQFQNNGVVDDSQLPKDRFSAERLKGVDSTLKIQPAKLEDSAVYLCTSSPGGAYNEQLFGPGTRLTVL.